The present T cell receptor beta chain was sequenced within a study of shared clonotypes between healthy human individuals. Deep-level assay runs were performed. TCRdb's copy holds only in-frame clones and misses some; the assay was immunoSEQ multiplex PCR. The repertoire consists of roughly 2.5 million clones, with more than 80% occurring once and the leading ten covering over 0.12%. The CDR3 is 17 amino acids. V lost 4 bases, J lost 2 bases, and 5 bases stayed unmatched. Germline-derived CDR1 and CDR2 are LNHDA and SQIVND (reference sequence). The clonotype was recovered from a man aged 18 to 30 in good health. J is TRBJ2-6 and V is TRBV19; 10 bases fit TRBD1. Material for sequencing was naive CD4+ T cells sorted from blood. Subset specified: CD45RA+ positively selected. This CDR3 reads CASSKGQGTPGANVLTF. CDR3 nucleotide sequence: TGTGCCAGTAGTAAGGGACAGGGGACCCCTGGGGCCAACGTCCTGACTTTC.